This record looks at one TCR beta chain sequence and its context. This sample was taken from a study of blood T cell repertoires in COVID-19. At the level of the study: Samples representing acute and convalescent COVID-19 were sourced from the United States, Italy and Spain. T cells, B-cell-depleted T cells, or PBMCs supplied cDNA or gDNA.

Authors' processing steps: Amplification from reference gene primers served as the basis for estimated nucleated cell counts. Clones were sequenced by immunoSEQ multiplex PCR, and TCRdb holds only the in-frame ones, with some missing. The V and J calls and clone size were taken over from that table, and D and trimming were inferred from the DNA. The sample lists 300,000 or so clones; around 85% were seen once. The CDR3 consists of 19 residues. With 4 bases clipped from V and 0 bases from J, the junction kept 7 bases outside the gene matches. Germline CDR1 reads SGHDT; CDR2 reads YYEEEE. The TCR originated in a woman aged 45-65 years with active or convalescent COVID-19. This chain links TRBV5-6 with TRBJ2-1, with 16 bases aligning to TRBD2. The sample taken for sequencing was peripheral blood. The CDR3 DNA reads TGTGCCAGCAGCGGGGGACTAGCGGGAGGGCCGGGCTCCTACAATGAGCAGTTCTTC. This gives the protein CASSGGLAGGPGSYNEQFF.